Presented here are 25 T cell receptor beta chains from one specimen sequenced in a study of T-cell memory formation after mild COVID-19. One entry per CDR3 protein results from TCRdb running MiXCR on the 5' RACE reads. The sample shows some 300,000 distinct CDR3 sequences, 20% to 25% of them seen only once. Input material: PBMCs or a T cell subset sorted from them (not recorded which). These receptors were collected from a man between 18 and 29 years old who had mild COVID-19 (a few samples of this study predate the infection). Cell type and time point are not known.

This clonotype was detected only a few times. This sequence joins TRBV28 and TRBJ1-5; a possible D gene is TRBD1 (5 bases). V was clipped by 5 bases and J by 6 bases, with 14 bases between them. The CDR3 spans 14 residues. CDR1 is MDHEN and CDR2 is SYDVKM in the germline V gene. CDR3 region: CASSLPGSGQPQHF. CDR3 DNA: TGTGCCAGCAGTCTCCCAGGGAGTGGTCAGCCCCAGCATTTT.

The gene calls are TRBV7-2 and TRBJ1-6, with D unclear. V was trimmed by 7 bases and J by 4 bases, leaving 11 bases between them. Germline CDR1 reads SGHTA; CDR2 reads FQGNSA. The CDR3 sequence is 14 residues long. The CDR3, as DNA: TGTGCCAGCACGGGTGGGAATTATAATTCACCCCTCCACTTT. This translates into CASTGGNYNSPLHF.

This clonotype was picked up a small number of times. A much larger clone is a single base away; this may be a read error. J is TRBJ1-1 and V is TRBV6-1, with no clear D. The CDR3 sequence is 11 residues long. Between the trimmed V and J ends, which lost 6 bases and 2 bases, there was a span of 4 bases. Germline V gene lookup returns CDR1 MNHNS and CDR2 SASEGT. CDR3 protein: CASRDNTEAFF. For the CDR3, the DNA is TGTGCCAGCAGGGATAACACTGAAGCTTTCTTT.

This clonotype was seen at least ten times. V gene TRBV7-6 combines with J gene TRBJ2-6, with TRBD1 identical over 8 bases. The length of the CDR3 is 15 residues. V shed 5 bases, J shed 2 bases, and the junction held 2 bases outside the gene matches. The germline CDR1 and CDR2 sequences are SGHVS and FNYEAQ. This chain's CDR3 is CASSNRGAGANVLTF. The CDR3 nucleotides read TGTGCCAGCAGCAACAGGGGGGCTGGGGCCAACGTCCTGACTTTC.

The rearrangement links TRBV7-2 to TRBJ2-7, with 8 bases identical to TRBD1. The CDR3 sequence is 15 residues long. Unmatched junction bases numbered 7, after V lost 1 base and J lost 5 bases. From germline, CDR1 is SGHTA and CDR2 FQGNSA. Here the CDR3 DNA reads TGTGCCAGCAGCTTAGTGGGGACAGGAAGCCACGAGCAGTACGTC. It codes for CASSLVGTGSHEQYV.

V is TRBV24-1 and J is TRBJ2-1; no firm D call. CDR1 is KGHDR, CDR2 SFDVKD, per germline. The CDR3 runs 16 residues. V was cut by 7 bases and J by 5 bases, with 20 bases left in between. The CDR3 region is CATSTPAAFRNNEQFF. The CDR3 DNA is TGTGCCACCAGCACCCCAGCAGCTTTTAGGAACAATGAGCAGTTCTTC.

This clonotype has a handful of counts. This chain joins TRBV6-1 and TRBJ2-7, with TRBD2 as a possible D gene (5 bases). Trimming left V 2 bases short and J 3 bases short, with 11 bases between. The CDR3 is 14 residues long. Germline V lookup: CDR1 MNHNS, CDR2 SASEGT. The CDR3 here is CASSETRAGYEQYV. DNA of the CDR3: TGTGCCAGCAGTGAAACCCGCGCGGGCTACGAGCAGTACGTC.

This clonotype was seen more than once but under ten times. The V call is TRBV6-5, the J call TRBJ1-2; 9 nucleotides agree with TRBD1. V lost 6 bases and J lost 4; bases outside the gene matches: 6. CDR1 and CDR2 from the germline V gene are MNHEY and SVGAGI. The CDR3 spans 14 residues. The CDR3 loop is CASRVTGGAYGYTF. DNA for the CDR3: TGTGCCAGCAGGGTAACAGGGGGCGCCTATGGCTACACCTTC.

The rearrangement joins TRBV27 to TRBJ2-3; D is unresolved. The germline V and J ends were trimmed by 4 bases and 0 bases, with 17 bases remaining between them. Per germline, CDR1 MNHEY and CDR2 SMNVEV (reference sequence). This CDR3 spans 17 amino acids. CDR3 sequence reads: CASSSSRLARSTDTQYF. CDR3 nucleotides: TGTGCCAGCAGTTCTTCACGTTTGGCAAGAAGCACAGATACGCAGTATTTT.

Ten or more counts support this clonotype. The V and J genes are TRBV18 and TRBJ2-3; TRBD1 aligns across 7 bases. CDR1 is KGHSH, CDR2 LQKENI, per germline. The trim removed 1 base at V and 5 bases at J, leaving 6 bases unmatched. This CDR3 has 15 amino acids. CDR3 DNA: TGTGCCAGCTCACCACAGGGGGCAAGAGGAGATACGCAGTATTTT. This encodes CASSPQGARGDTQYF.

This clonotype occurred a few times. The chain joins TRBV6-5 to TRBJ1-2; the D is unclear. The V end was cut by 3 bases, the J end by 3 bases, with 11 bases between. The CDR3 has 14 residues. CDR1 and CDR2 (germline): MNHEY, SVGAGI. The CDR3 DNA follows: TGTGCCAGCAGTTATGGAGCTTCGTACTATGGCTACACCTTC. It yields the protein CASSYGASYYGYTF.

CDR3 nucleotides: TGTGCCAGCAGCTTGAGCCCGACCAAGGCCAGCAATCAGCCCCAGCATTTT. Translation gives CASSLSPTKASNQPQHF. The chain uses TRBV5-6 and TRBJ1-5; no clear D gene. CDR1 and CDR2 (germline): SGHDT, YYEEEE. Trimming shortened V by 1 base and J by 1 base, and 15 bases separated the two germline ends. The CDR3 length is 17 residues.

The chain links TRBV6-4 to TRBJ2-1; 7 nucleotides line up with TRBD1. CDR3 length equals 14 residues. CDR1 is MRHNA, CDR2 SNTAGT, per germline. J lost 8 bases, V lost 0 bases, and 4 bases had no gene match. The CDR3 is CASSDSKGADEQFF. CDR3 sequence (DNA): TGTGCCAGCAGTGACTCTAAGGGGGCCGATGAGCAGTTCTTC.

The chain links TRBV7-3 to TRBJ1-1; 8 bases fit TRBD1. The CDR3 runs 15 residues. Per the germline V gene, CDR1 is SGHTA and CDR2 is FQGTGA. Trimming at V came to 5 bases and at J to 0 bases, leaving 5 bases not matched to a gene. The CDR3, as DNA: TGTGCCAGCAGCGCGACAGGGGCGGTGAACACTGAAGCTTTCTTT. Its protein is CASSATGAVNTEAFF.

The chain joins TRBV4-2 to TRBJ2-3; TRBD1 matches 9 bases. This CDR3 spans 15 amino acids. Germline loops: CDR1 LGHNA, CDR2 YNFKEQ. With 0 bases clipped from V and 4 bases from J, the junction kept 2 bases outside the gene matches. CDR3 sequence (DNA): TGTGCCAGCAGCCAAGAGCGACAGGGGGCAGATACGCAGTATTTT. Translated: CASSQERQGADTQYF.

This clonotype was seen a handful of times. V is TRBV7-8 and J is TRBJ2-5; D possibly corresponds to TRBD2 (5 bases). Between the trimmed V and J ends, which lost 2 bases and 7 bases, there was a span of 11 bases. The length of the CDR3 is 13 residues. Looked up from germline, CDR1 is SGHVS and CDR2 is FQNEAQ. The DNA of the CDR3 is TGTGCCAGCAGCTTACTAGGGAGTAGGACCCAGTACTTC. This sequence encodes CASSLLGSRTQYF. Variable domain in full (rest from reference TRBV7-8 and TRBJ2-5): GAGVSQSPRYKVAKRGQDVALRCDPISGHVSLFWYQQALGQGPEFLTYFQNEAQLDKSGLPSDRFFAERPEGSVSTLKIQRTQQEDSAVYLCASSLLGSRTQYFGPGTRLLVL.

In this sample, this clonotype turned up a few times. The J gene is TRBJ2-7, the V gene TRBV30; D unclear. CDR1 and CDR2 (germline): GTSNPN, SVGIG (reference sequence). Trimming cost V 2 bases and J 6 bases, with 5 bases left between them. The CDR3 loop spans 10 amino acids. CDR3 in amino acids: CAWSLGEQYF. The CDR3 DNA is TGTGCCTGGAGTTTAGGCGAGCAGTACTTC.

The rearrangement uses TRBV11-3 and TRBJ2-2; 9 nucleotides agree with TRBD2. The CDR3 sequence is 18 residues long. CDR1 and CDR2 from the germline V gene are SGHNT and YENEEA. J gave up 2 bases and V 5 bases, and 12 bases lay outside the gene matches. CDR3 DNA: TGTGCCAGCAGCCCCTCTCCCACTAGCGGGCTTAACACCGGGGAGCTGTTTTTT. Translation: CASSPSPTSGLNTGELFF.

This clonotype was picked up a small number of times. It is unclear where the CDR3 begins or ends on the DNA, so no DNA is shown, and the CDR3 is as TCRdb lists it. Here the CDR3 reads CASSRFVAQGIGYF. The rearrangement links TRBV4-3 to TRBJ2-3; TRBD1 is the table's D call and was not checked against the DNA. The germline V gene encodes CDR1 LGHNA and CDR2 YSLEER. The CDR3 is made up of 14 amino acids, end residues included.

Of note for this clonotype: A read error is possible here, since a much larger clone lies one base away. V is TRBV10-2 and J is TRBJ2-1; 7 positions agree with TRBD1. This CDR3 has 13 amino acids. CDR1 WSHSY and CDR2 SAAADI come from the germline V gene. V shed 8 bases and J 10 bases; nucleotides not matched to a gene: 11. CDR3 amino acids: CASADRDDEEQFF. The CDR3 coding sequence is TGCGCCAGCGCCGACAGGGACGATGAAGAGCAGTTCTTC.

The genes are TRBV20-1 and TRBJ2-3; 9 nucleotides agree with TRBD2. With V trimmed by 3 bases and J by 3 bases, 4 bases remained unmatched. CDR1 and CDR2 (germline): DFQATT, SNEGSKA (reference sequence). This CDR3 spans 14 amino acids. CDR3 residues: CSASPGLATDTQYF. DNA for the CDR3: TGCAGTGCTAGCCCGGGACTAGCTACAGATACGCAGTATTTT.

The genes are TRBV4-3 and TRBJ1-3; 7 bases match TRBD1. The CDR3 spans 18 residues. Unmatched junction bases numbered 10, after V lost 0 bases and J lost 2 bases. CDR1 and CDR2 (germline): LGHNA, YSLEER. The CDR3 protein is CASSQDPPRGSTGNTIYF. DNA for the CDR3: TGCGCCAGCAGCCAAGATCCCCCCAGGGGGAGCACTGGAAACACCATATATTTT.

This chain connects TRBV5-1 to TRBJ2-3, with 8 bases matching TRBD1. This CDR3 contains 14 residues. V gave up 4 bases and J gave up 3 bases; unmatched junction bases: 4. Germline V lookup: CDR1 SGHRS, CDR2 YFSETQ. CDR3 residues: CASSGRQGTDTQYF. DNA of the CDR3: TGCGCCAGCAGCGGTCGACAGGGGACAGATACGCAGTATTTT. Looking up the rest from reference TRBV5-1 and TRBJ2-3 gives the full variable domain: KAGVTQTPRYLIKTRGQQVTLSCSPISGHRSVSWYQQTPGQGLQFLFEYFSETQRNKGNFPGRFSGRQFSNSRSEMNVSTLELGDSALYLCASSGRQGTDTQYFGPGTRLTVL.

This clonotype was counted between two and nine times. The genes are TRBV4-2 and TRBJ2-1, with D unresolved. From germline, CDR1 is LGHNA and CDR2 YNFKEQ. The CDR3 consists of 16 residues. V shed 3 bases and J shed 0 bases, with 12 bases lying between them. The CDR3, as DNA: TGTGCCAGCAGCCACTGGACCCGAAGCTCCTACAATGAGCAGTTCTTC. Amino acid sequence: CASSHWTRSSYNEQFF.

This clonotype appeared a few times. The gene calls are TRBV9 and TRBJ2-5; 8 nucleotides match TRBD1. The CDR3 spans 15 residues. Per germline, CDR1 SGDLS and CDR2 YYNGEE. V shed 1 base, J shed 3 bases, and the junction held 5 bases outside the gene matches. The CDR3 DNA sequence: TGTGCCAGCAGCGTAAGTGACAGGGGAGAAGAGACCCAGTACTTC. Protein product: CASSVSDRGEETQYF.